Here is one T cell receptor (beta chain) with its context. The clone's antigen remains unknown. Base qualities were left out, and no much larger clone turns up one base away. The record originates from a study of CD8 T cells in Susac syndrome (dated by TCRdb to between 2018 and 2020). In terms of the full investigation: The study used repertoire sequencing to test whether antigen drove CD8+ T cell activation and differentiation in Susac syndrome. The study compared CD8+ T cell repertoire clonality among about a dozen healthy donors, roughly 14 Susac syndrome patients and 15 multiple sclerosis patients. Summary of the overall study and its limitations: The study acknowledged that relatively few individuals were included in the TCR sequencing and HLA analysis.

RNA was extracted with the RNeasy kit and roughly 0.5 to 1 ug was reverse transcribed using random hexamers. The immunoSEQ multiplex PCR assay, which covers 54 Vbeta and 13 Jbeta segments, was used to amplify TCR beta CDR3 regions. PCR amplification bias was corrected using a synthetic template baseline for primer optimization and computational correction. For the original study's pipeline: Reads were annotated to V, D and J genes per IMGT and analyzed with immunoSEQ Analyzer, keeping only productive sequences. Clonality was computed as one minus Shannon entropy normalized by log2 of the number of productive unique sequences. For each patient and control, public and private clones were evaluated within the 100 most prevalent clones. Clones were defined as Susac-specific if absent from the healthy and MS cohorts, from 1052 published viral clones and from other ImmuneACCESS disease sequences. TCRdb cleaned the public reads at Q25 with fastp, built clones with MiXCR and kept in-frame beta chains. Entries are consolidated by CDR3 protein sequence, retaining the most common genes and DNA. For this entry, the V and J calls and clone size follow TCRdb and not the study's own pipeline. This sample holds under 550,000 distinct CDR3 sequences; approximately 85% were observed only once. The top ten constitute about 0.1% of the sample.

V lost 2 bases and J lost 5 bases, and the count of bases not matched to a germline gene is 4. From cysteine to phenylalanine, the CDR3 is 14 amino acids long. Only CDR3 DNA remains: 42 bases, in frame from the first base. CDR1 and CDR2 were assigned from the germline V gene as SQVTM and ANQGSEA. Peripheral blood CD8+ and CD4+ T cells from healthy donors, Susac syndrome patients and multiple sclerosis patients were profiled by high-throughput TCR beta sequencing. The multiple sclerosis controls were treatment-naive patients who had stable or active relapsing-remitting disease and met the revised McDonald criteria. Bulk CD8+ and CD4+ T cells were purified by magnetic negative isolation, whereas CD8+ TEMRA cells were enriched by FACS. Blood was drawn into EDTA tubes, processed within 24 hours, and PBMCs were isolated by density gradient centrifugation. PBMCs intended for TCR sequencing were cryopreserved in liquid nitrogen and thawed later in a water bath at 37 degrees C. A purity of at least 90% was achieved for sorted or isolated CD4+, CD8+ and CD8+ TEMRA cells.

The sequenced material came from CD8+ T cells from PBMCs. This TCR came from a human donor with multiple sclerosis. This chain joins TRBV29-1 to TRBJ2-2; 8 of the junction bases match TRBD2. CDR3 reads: CSVESGSGTGELFF. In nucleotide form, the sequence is TGCAGCGTTGAAAGCGGGAGTGGGACCGGGGAGCTGTTTTTT.